The T cell receptor beta chain described here comes from a study of shared clonotypes between healthy human individuals. Method: immunoSEQ multiplex PCR; TCRdb's copy keeps in-frame clones and lacks some. Of roughly 550,000 clones listed, 95% to 96% are singletons. The naive CD8 population came from CD45RO-negative cells selected for CCR7, without terminally differentiated effector memory CD45RA+ cells. Donors comprised only Caucasian adults living in Nashville, Tennessee. The CDR3 is made up of 13 amino acids. Trimming took 5 bases from V and 8 from J, leaving 13 bases between them. CDR1 and CDR2 (germline): SGHAT, FQNNGV.

Sequencing input: naive CD8+ T cells sorted from blood. The clonotype originates from a woman in her 30s in good health. V is TRBV11-2 and J is TRBJ2-1; possible D gene TRBD2, 5 bases. The CDR3 here is CASSPNLADEQFF. In DNA, the CDR3 is TGTGCCAGCAGCCCAAACCTAGCCGATGAGCAGTTCTTC. Full variable domain (rest looked up from reference TRBV11-2 and TRBJ2-1): EAGVAQSPRYKIIEKRQSVAFWCNPISGHATLYWYQQILGQGPKLLIQFQNNGVVDDSQLPKDRFSAERLKGVDSTLKIQPAKLEDSAVYLCASSPNLADEQFFGPGTRLTVL.